Presented here are 7 T cell receptor beta chains from one specimen sequenced in a study of cytomegalovirus exposure and HLA in healthy donors. The study ran its PCR with 60 Vbeta and 13 Jbeta primers. The assay was immunoSEQ multiplex PCR, and TCRdb's table has in-frame clones only and misses some. This sample carries approximately 190,000 clones, with approximately 6.9% going to the ten biggest clones. Sequenced input: PBMCs. The receptors here all came from a man younger than 40 in good health and CMV-seronegative.

Written as DNA, the CDR3 is TGTGCCAGTAGTCACGAACCTAGACAGGGTAATCAGCCCCAGCATTTT. Protein product: CASSHEPRQGNQPQHF. The chain employs TRBV19 and TRBJ1-5; the match to TRBD1 covers 7 bases. The V gene's germline CDR1 is LNHDA and CDR2 SQIVND (reference sequence). V gave up 5 bases and J gave up 4 bases; unmatched junction bases: 11. This CDR3 is built from 16 residues.

V usage is TRBV10-3 and J usage is TRBJ1-1; a possible D gene is TRBD1 (6 bases). This CDR3 has 12 residues. The germline V gene has CDR1 ENHRY and CDR2 SYGVKD. V gave up 4 bases and J gave up 8 bases, with 11 bases separating them. The CDR3 bases are TGTGCCATCAGTGGAGAGGGGACAGAAGCTTTCTTT. Translation gives CAISGEGTEAFF.

V and J are TRBV30 and TRBJ1-3; tentative D call: TRBD1 (5 bases). Germline CDR1 GTSNPN, CDR2 SVGIG (reference sequence). Trimming left V 1 base short and J 2 bases short, with 6 bases between. This CDR3 spans 13 amino acids. The chain's CDR3 is CAWSGGAGNTIYF. CDR3 nucleotide sequence: TGTGCCTGGAGTGGGGGGGCTGGAAACACCATATATTTT.

CDR3 sequence reads: CASIPFGGTENYGYTF. Written as DNA, the CDR3 is TGTGCCAGTATCCCGTTCGGAGGGACAGAGAACTATGGCTACACCTTC. The chain links TRBV19 to TRBJ1-2; the match to TRBD1 covers 7 bases. This CDR3 spans 16 amino acids. The germline CDR1 and CDR2 sequences are LNHDA and SQIVND (reference sequence). J gave up 2 bases and V 7 bases, and 13 bases lay outside the gene matches.

This chain connects TRBV23-1 to TRBJ2-7; 8 bases are shared with TRBD1. TRBV23-1 is flagged as an ORF with uncertain function. The trim removed 0 bases at V and 4 bases at J, leaving 5 bases unmatched. The CDR3 spans 15 residues. DNA for the CDR3: TGCGCCAGCAGTCAATCTTCGGACAGGGTTTACGAGCAGTACTTC. Encoded protein: CASSQSSDRVYEQYF.

The chain carries TRBV4-1 and TRBJ2-5, with a weak D call TRBD1 (6 bases). Trimming took 1 base from V and 2 from J, leaving 17 bases between them. CDR1 and CDR2 (germline): MGHRA, YSYEKL. The CDR3 has 17 amino acids. The CDR3 spells CASSQGATGQSQETQYF. The CDR3 region has the DNA TGCGCCAGCAGCCAAGGGGCTACCGGACAGTCACAAGAGACCCAGTACTTC.

The chain joins TRBV5-6 to TRBJ2-7; perhaps TRBD2 as D (5 bases). Germline CDR1 is SGHDT and CDR2 is YYEEEE. This CDR3 comprises 14 residues. The germline V and J ends were trimmed by 0 bases and 4 bases, with 11 bases remaining between them. The CDR3 here is CASSLGGLVYEQYF. The CDR3 DNA reads as TGTGCCAGCAGCTTGGGCGGGTTGGTATACGAGCAGTACTTC.